This T cell receptor (beta chain) was recovered during a study of shared clonotypes between healthy human individuals. The germline V gene has CDR1 SGHTA and CDR2 FQGTGA. V was pared by 5 bases and J by 0 bases, with 7 bases between. The CDR3 consists of 14 residues. The data were produced by immunoSEQ multiplex PCR, yet TCRdb's version contains in-frame clones alone and is incomplete. The table lists hundreds of thousands of clones, 70% to 80% of them singletons, with less than 15% in the top ten. Sample: PBMCs. This TCR came from a woman aged 40 to 50 in good health. Some clones in this sample may be carry-over from other donors' samples. The V and J genes are TRBV7-3 and TRBJ2-2; weak D call: TRBD1 (6 bases). Here the CDR3 reads CASSGGSNTGELFF. The CDR3 DNA is TGTGCCAGCAGCGGGGGCTCGAACACCGGGGAGCTGTTTTTT. Full variable domain (remainder filled in from reference TRBV7-3 and TRBJ2-2): GAGVSQTPSNKVTEKGKYVELRCDPISGHTALYWYRQSLGQGPEFLIYFQGTGAADDSGLPNDRFFAVRPEGSVSTLKIQRTERGDSAVYLCASSGGSNTGELFFGEGSRLTVL.